The 21 T cell receptor beta chains reported below all come from one sample, sequenced in a study of beta chain features in type 1 diabetes. Study-wide points: Shortening of TCRB CDR3s, moderate but significant, appeared in all four CD4+ subsets of Type 1 diabetes patients.

Expressed TCRB transcripts got sequenced, as all isolated RNA was reverse transcribed. Measured with immunoSEQ multiplex PCR; TCRdb has only the in-frame clones, and not every one. This table holds about 710,000 clones, over 12% found once. These receptors have no known antigen. The sequencing sample was made of naive CD4+ T cells from blood. All receptors come from a man aged 18 to 35 with type 1 diabetes.

The J gene is TRBJ1-2, the V gene TRBV4-2, with D perhaps TRBD1 (6 bases). The CDR3 is 16 amino acids. Looked up from germline, CDR1 is LGHNA and CDR2 is YNFKEQ. V shed 1 base and J shed 3 bases, with 15 bases lying between them. CDR3 nucleotide sequence: TGTGCCAGCAGCCAAGTACTCAGGGGTATAGACTATGGCTACACCTTC. Its translation: CASSQVLRGIDYGYTF.

This chain joins TRBV29-1 and TRBJ1-1; D gene unclear. Germline-derived CDR1 and CDR2 are SQVTM and ANQGSEA. This CDR3 contains 13 residues. V lost 6 bases and J lost 0, with 11 bases in between. The CDR3 is CSVLIRMNTEAFF. For the CDR3, the DNA is TGCAGCGTCCTGATACGCATGAACACTGAAGCTTTCTTT.

This clone was seen only a few times. The rearrangement joins TRBV5-1 to TRBJ1-2, with D possibly TRBD1 on 5 matching bases. CDR1 and CDR2 (germline): SGHRS, YFSETQ. The CDR3 is 16 amino acids. V was pared by 2 bases and J by 5 bases, with 19 bases between. Here the CDR3 reads CASSFSYHPGEYGYTF. In DNA, the CDR3 is TGCGCCAGCAGCTTCTCTTATCATCCGGGGGAGTATGGCTACACCTTC.

This clone was detected a few times. The chain couples TRBV7-2 to TRBJ2-1; a weak D match, TRBD1 (6 bases). CDR1 SGHTA and CDR2 FQGNSA come from the germline V gene. Deletions cut 3 bases from V and 2 bases from J, with 11 bases between. The length of the CDR3 is 15 residues. CDR3 in DNA: TGTGCCAGCAGCTTTCAGGGGTACGCCTACAATGAGCAGTTCTTC. Amino acids: CASSFQGYAYNEQFF.

V is TRBV9 and J is TRBJ2-3; D unclear. V lost 4 bases and J lost 2, with 11 bases in between. The germline V gene encodes CDR1 SGDLS and CDR2 YYNGEE. This CDR3 has 14 amino acids. The CDR3, as DNA: TGTGCCAGCAGCTGGAGAGATAACACAGATACGCAGTATTTT. Translation gives CASSWRDNTDTQYF.

V and J are TRBV15 and TRBJ2-1; no firm D call. CDR3 length: 15 amino acids. Germline V gene lookup returns CDR1 LNHNV and CDR2 YYDKDF (reference sequence). V gave up 0 bases and J gave up 5 bases, with 11 bases separating them. CDR3 sequence reads: CATSRDTEPNNEQFF. The CDR3 DNA reads as TGTGCCACCAGCAGAGATACGGAACCGAACAATGAGCAGTTCTTC.

J is TRBJ2-1 and V is TRBV11-2; D not resolved. V lost 1 base to trimming and J lost 8 bases, with 15 bases between them. The length of the CDR3 is 15 residues. Germline values: CDR1 SGHAT, CDR2 FQNNGV. This CDR3 is CASSLANRFDDEQFF. The CDR3 bases are TGTGCCAGCAGCTTAGCTAATAGGTTTGACGATGAGCAGTTCTTC.

A few counts support this clone. The chain employs TRBV9 and TRBJ2-7; the D gene is possibly TRBD2 (5 bases). The germline V gene encodes CDR1 SGDLS and CDR2 YYNGEE. The V end lost 4 bases, the J end lost 5 bases, and 19 bases lay between the germline ends. CDR3 length equals 15 residues. The CDR3 bases are TGTGCCAGCAGCCAAGGACTCCTCCGTGTCCACGAGCAGTACTTC. This sequence encodes CASSQGLLRVHEQYF.

This clone has more than one count but fewer than ten. The same CDR3 also results from other DNA sequences found in this sample. CDR3 residues: CASSESGYGYTF. The DNA for the CDR3 is TGTGCCAGCAGTGAATCCGGCTATGGCTACACCTTC. The chain is built from TRBV2 and TRBJ1-2, with D unclear. Trimming took off 2 bases at V and 4 bases at J, with 5 bases between the two ends. Germline loops: CDR1 SNHLY, CDR2 FYNNEI. The CDR3 runs to 12 residues. Complete variable domain (other parts from reference TRBV2 and TRBJ1-2): EPEVTQTPSHQVTQMGQEVILRCVPISNHLYFYWYRQILGQKVEFLVSFYNNEISEKSEIFDDQFSVERPDGSNFTLKIRSTKLEDSAMYFCASSESGYGYTFGSGTRLTVV.

This clone has a handful of counts. This rearrangement joins TRBV27 to TRBJ1-1; maybe TRBD1 (6 bases). Trimming took 5 bases from V and 4 from J, leaving 11 bases between them. There are 13 residues in the CDR3. Per germline, CDR1 MNHEY and CDR2 SMNVEV (reference sequence). CDR3 region: CASSGGGGTEAFF. For the CDR3, the DNA is TGTGCCAGCAGTGGTGGAGGGGGCACTGAAGCTTTCTTT.

The V gene is TRBV7-9, the J gene TRBJ2-3; D may correspond to TRBD1 or TRBD2 (6 bases each). The germline gives CDR1 SEHNR, CDR2 FQNEAQ (reference sequence). The CDR3 runs to 14 residues. Trimming removed 7 bases at V and 4 bases at J, with 15 bases between. The CDR3 bases are TGTGCCAGCACCCTCGGGGGCGGTGCAGATACGCAGTATTTT. Protein product: CASTLGGGADTQYF.

This chain uses TRBV7-6 with TRBJ1-1, with 7 bases matching TRBD1. Looked up from germline, CDR1 is SGHVS and CDR2 is FNYEAQ. CDR3 length equals 13 residues. V shed 5 bases and J 1 base; nucleotides not matched to a gene: 1. Written as DNA, the CDR3 is TGTGCCAGCAGCGGACAGGAGAACACTGAAGCTTTCTTT. Translation: CASSGQENTEAFF.

This clone turned up a few times. The DNA of the CDR3 is TGTGCCAGTAATGGTTATTTACATGAGCAGTTCTTC. This translates into CASNGYLHEQFF. The chain uses TRBV19 and TRBJ2-1; D call uncertain. The length of the CDR3 is 12 residues. The V and J ends lost 7 bases and 8 bases respectively, with 12 bases between them. Germline-derived CDR1 and CDR2 are LNHDA and SQIVND (reference sequence).

The J gene is TRBJ2-1, the V gene TRBV5-1; 7 nucleotides align to TRBD1. Trimming took 3 bases from V and 8 from J; bases not matched to a gene: 5. CDR3 size: 13 residues. Germline V gene data show CDR1 as SGHRS and CDR2 as YFSETQ. The CDR3 sequence is CASSWNDRDEQFF. The CDR3 DNA reads as TGCGCCAGCAGCTGGAATGACAGGGATGAGCAGTTCTTC.

The chain joins TRBV11-3 to TRBJ2-3, with D possibly being TRBD2 (6 bases). V was trimmed by 5 bases and J by 0 bases, leaving 12 bases between them. Germline lookup yields CDR1 SGHNT and CDR2 YENEEA. This CDR3 contains 15 residues. The DNA for the CDR3 is TGTGCCAGCAGCCCCCGGGAGCGGAGCACAGATACGCAGTATTTT. Translation gives CASSPRERSTDTQYF.

This clone showed up just a few times. The rearrangement uses TRBV7-9 and TRBJ1-4, with 9 bases identical to TRBD1. The CDR3 contains 15 residues. Germline CDR1 SEHNR, CDR2 FQNEAQ (reference sequence). V was clipped by 4 bases and J by 5 bases; unmatched bases: 5. CDR3 sequence: CASSWPGQGNEKLFF. The CDR3 DNA sequence: TGTGCCAGCAGCTGGCCGGGACAGGGAAATGAAAAACTGTTTTTT.

This clone was detected only a few times. The rearrangement links TRBV25-1 to TRBJ1-1; TRBD1 might be the D (5 bases). There are 15 residues in the CDR3. V lost 2 bases, J lost 5 bases, and 15 bases lay in between. In germline, CDR1 is MGHDK, CDR2 SYGVNS. In DNA, the CDR3 is TGTGCCAGCAGTGAAACTCAGGGAGCGGGAACTGAAGCTTTCTTT. It yields the protein CASSETQGAGTEAFF.

The chain is built from TRBV5-6 and TRBJ2-7; TRBD1 is a possible D gene (6 bases). The CDR3 loop spans 14 amino acids. Trimming pared 2 bases from V and 2 bases from J, leaving 11 bases between. In germline, CDR1 is SGHDT, CDR2 YYEEEE. This CDR3 reads CASSFGQPTYEQYF. In DNA form, the CDR3 reads TGTGCCAGCAGCTTCGGACAGCCGACCTACGAGCAGTACTTC.

This clone was detected once. This chain links TRBV9 with TRBJ2-5, with D possibly matching TRBD2 (5 bases). The CDR3 spans 14 residues. The V end lost 3 bases, the J end lost 2 bases, and 11 bases lay between the germline ends. Germline loops: CDR1 SGDLS, CDR2 YYNGEE. In DNA, the CDR3 is TGTGCCAGCAGCGAAGCGGCCTTACAAGAGACCCAGTACTTC. Amino acid sequence: CASSEAALQETQYF. The whole variable domain, remainder taken from reference TRBV9 and TRBJ2-5, is DSGVTQTPKHLITATGQRVTLRCSPRSGDLSVYWYQQSLDQGLQFLIQYYNGEERAKGNILERFSAQQFPDLHSELNLSSLELGDSALYFCASSEAALQETQYFGPGTRLLVL.

The CDR3 DNA follows: TGTGCCAGCAGCTCCGGGGGGCGGAAGACAGATACGCAGTATTTT. Its translation: CASSSGGRKTDTQYF. The chain has TRBV7-9 and TRBJ2-3; maybe TRBD2 (7 bases). Germline assignment: CDR1 SEHNR and CDR2 FQNEAQ (reference sequence). Trimming shortened V by 4 bases and J by 3 bases, and 14 bases separated the two germline ends. The CDR3 has 15 amino acids.

The J gene is TRBJ2-1, the V gene TRBV29-1, with D uncertain. Trimming left V 7 bases short and J 6 bases short, with 13 bases between. In germline, CDR1 is SQVTM, CDR2 ANQGSEA. This CDR3 spans 12 amino acids. CDR3 protein: CSDLTPGNEQFF. DNA of the CDR3: TGCAGCGACCTGACTCCGGGCAATGAGCAGTTCTTC.